This T cell receptor beta chain is from a study of cytomegalovirus exposure and HLA in healthy donors (dated by TCRdb to the late 2010s). For the wider study: An earlier analysis of roughly 630 of the donors reported about 250 Gb of sequence data and some 100 million unique TCR beta sequences from about 179 million T cells. Among the approximately 430 genotyped donors, approximately 77% belonged to the genetic ancestry cluster associated with self-reported Caucasian donors. Roughly 320 gigabases of sequencing data and 70 million to 95 million unique TCR sequences made up an early release that covered 640 HLA-typed donors. Four to six DR-DQ haplotypes were handled as single units for association and clustering, since linkage in the cohort was strong. Using immunosequencing, the study profiled T cell repertoires from fewer than 700 subjects and related those repertoires to cytomegalovirus serostatus. Among almost 400 genotyped donors of the cohort, an average of roughly 240,000 unique TCR beta nucleotide sequences were sequenced per donor, approximately 20% of them non-productive. Typing coverage differed by locus: A, B, C, DRB1 and DQB1 were typed in roughly 620-640 donors, DQA1 in 522, DPA1 in some 570, and DPB1 in around 490. The study aimed to test whether signatures of past pathogen exposure could be identified by cataloging public T cell receptors. Class I and class II HLA loci were covered by the typing at four-digit resolution. The study combined high-throughput TCR immunosequencing, statistical association of individual TCRs with disease status, and machine learning to predict cytomegalovirus infection status. An earlier analysis of about 600 of the donors used high-throughput TCR beta sequencing to judge whether each TCR beta V gene segment behaved as functional or pseudogenic. Alongside the repertoire data, information on donor age, sex, ethnicity and CMV serostatus was compiled. Rather than using new phenotypic data, the later analysis identified candidate immune exposures from TCR beta sequences and from how often those sequences occurred across donors. In a later genetic analysis, genome-wide SNP genotypes for about three fifths of the roughly 670 donors were used, and that subset was treated as a discovery cohort. Along with the 666-subject first cohort, a separate validation cohort of around 110 different subjects was used. A later analysis re-examined previously published TCR beta repertoires from just over 650 donors and added high-resolution HLA genotyping to investigate patterns of TCR occurrence. All discovery cohort repertoires had been generated using a single sequencing platform.

On the study overall, not on this receptor specifically: A later analysis found that most CMV-associated TCR beta chains appeared HLA-restricted, with HLA associations seemingly driven largely by CMV exposure. The authors suggested that the approach could potentially be generalized to other disease states and immunological phenotypes. The sequencing pipeline was judged likely to have produced a cluster of highly shared sequence variants as a technical artifact. In both the original and validation cohorts, the classifier was reported to diagnose cytomegalovirus status with high specificity and sensitivity. An association between a missense DCLRE1C variant and V-gene and J-gene trimming of TCR beta chains was found in a later genetic analysis and replicated in an independent cohort. Strong co-occurrence of HLA alleles, especially DR and DQ, made assigning TCR associations to individual alleles difficult. Most TCR sequences were observed very rarely across donors, whereas some public TCRs were present in many individuals. HLA typing was unavailable for some donors at each locus, so association tests used only the typed subset. An earlier analysis of roughly 570 of the donors showed that most TCR beta V segments appeared in productive rearrangements either about 90% or about 30% of the time, which broadly matched IMGT annotations. Roughly uniform sequencing depth across donors was assumed in presence/absence analyses, although this assumption may not hold. Some IMGT-functional V segments, including TRBV6-2 and TRBV6-3, could not be distinguished by the 87-base-pair reads and were therefore excluded. A further reported finding was that TCR beta sequences accurately predicted the HLA-A and HLA-B alleles for most subjects in the first cohort. In vitro tests confirmed that a few of the cytomegalovirus-associated TCR beta chains recognize cytomegalovirus antigens. In this cohort, only TCR beta chains were sequenced, and detectable features were limited by the absence of alpha or paired-chain data. In a later analysis, HLA-associated TCR beta chains showed more clonal expansion and lower generation probabilities than non-associated chains that were equally common. A later analysis associated 17,000 or so TCR beta sequences with specific HLA alleles at a false discovery rate of 0.05. A later genetic analysis reported fewer N-insertions in productive TCRs among donors in an Asian-associated ancestry cluster than the roughly 690-donor mean. Seventeen rarely observed V segments, including chromosome 9 orphons, were excluded from the earlier analysis of several hundred of the donors because counts were too low. In a later analysis, TCR association rates were found to vary across HLA loci, with the most associated TCRs seen for DRB1 alleles and the fewest for HLA-C alleles. According to a later analysis, parvovirus B19, influenza, CMV and Epstein-Barr virus appeared linked to several top co-occurrence clusters. Linkage disequilibrium might explain the correlated functional status among segregating V segments, but an unknown experimental factor could not be excluded. The study gave a list of around 170 TCR beta chains associated with cytomegalovirus. CMV serostatus was the only immune exposure information available for the cohort.

To prepare the library, the immunoSEQ multiplex PCR assay was applied. For the multiplex PCR, a mixture combining 60 forward primers for TCR Vbeta segments and 13 reverse primers for TCR Jbeta segments was used. Amplification of the CDR3 region of rearranged TCR beta genes was performed with a multiplex PCR assay on genomic DNA. The amplified TCR beta libraries were sequenced on the Illumina HiSeq System as 87-base-pair reads. The source study handled its data this way. A later analysis tallied roughly 80 million unique TCR beta chains across the 700 or so repertoires, and around 10 million of those chains were shared by two or more donors. Raw reads were error-corrected and collapsed into unique sequences with a nearest-neighbor algorithm that merged closely related sequences to remove PCR and sequencing errors. Alignment of CDR3 sequences to IMGT reference sequences was used to assign V, D and J gene segments. For a sequence to be retained, a match of at least six nucleotides was required to both a V gene segment and a J gene segment. A rearrangement was called productive if the CDR3 had no stop codons and remained in frame with V and J, and every other rearrangement was called non-productive. CDR3 was defined according to IMGT convention as the region running from the second conserved V-encoded cysteine to the conserved J-encoded phenylalanine. In an earlier analysis of roughly 580 of the donors, sequences lacking an unambiguous match to a single V gene segment were excluded. An earlier analysis of about 590 of the donors classified V segments as functional when productive rearrangements were above 56.7% and as segregating when the standard deviation between donors was above 5%. A statistical classification framework was built to diagnose cytomegalovirus status from the catalog of TCR beta chain sequences. In a later analysis, TCR nucleotide sequences were compared against IMGT/GENE-DB human TR gene sequences so that V and J genes could be assigned. Using the TCRdist pipeline, a later analysis assigned CDR3 sequences along with most-parsimonious VDJ recombination scenarios. In a later analysis, each TCR beta chain was defined by its CDR3 amino acid sequence together with its V-gene family, and reads lacking a unique V-gene family were excluded. To address suspected cross-contamination and a sequencing artifact, a later analysis removed around 590 highly shared, low-generation-probability nucleotide sequences. For each public chain, a later analysis derived a clonal expansion index from normalized ranks of inferred template counts within each repertoire. In a later analysis, generation probabilities were computed using a VDJ recombination model fitted to out-of-frame rearrangements, and the results were checked against IGoR. Hypergeometric tests were used in a later analysis to score TCR-TCR, TCR-HLA and TCR-CMV co-occurrence, with a repertoire-size bias correction applied to the TCR pairs. False discovery rates were estimated in a later analysis by permuting HLA or CMV assignments 20 times. In a later analysis, co-occurring TCRs were grouped using DBSCAN, and TCRdist sequence similarity was added for clustering within HLA-allele-positive subsets. Co-occurrence clustering excluded repertoires with fewer than 30,000 or more than 120,000 public chains, plus five with anomalous nucleotide sharing. Held by TCRdb, this immuneACCESS table contains in-frame sequences only and omits some clones. Under half of the omission traces to an unresolved V gene where checked; the cause of the rest is unknown. The DNA gave D and trimming, while V, J and clone size come from that table. This specimen's table enumerates under 65,000 clones. Around 3.6% of the sample is in the top ten clones.

The cohort was made up of 500 to 800 healthy bone marrow donors. At the time of sampling, all cohort members were nominally healthy, though unrecorded immune exposures were likely present. The donor tested CMV seronegative and was one of the 352 seronegative cohort members. A peripheral blood sample was provided by each donor, and peripheral blood mononuclear cells were used for TCR beta sequencing. Genomic DNA extraction from the blood cell samples was performed with the Qiagen DNeasy Blood Extraction Kit. Relative to germline, V is 2 bases shorter and J is 4 bases shorter, with 9 bases between their ends. From the germline V gene (reference sequence), CDR1 is MNHEY and CDR2 is SMNVEV. From its cysteine to its phenylalanine, the CDR3 spans 15 amino acids. Only CDR3 DNA is held: 45 bases, read in frame from base 1. As for this clone: Its antigen target is currently unknown.

Sequenced: PBMCs. The chain employs TRBV27 and TRBJ2-6; a tentative D match to TRBD1 spans 6 bases. The TCR originated in a woman younger than 30 in good health and CMV-seronegative. The CDR3 protein sequence reads: CASSLAGVGANVLTF. The sequence in DNA is TGTGCCAGCAGTTTAGCAGGGGTCGGGGCCAACGTCCTGACTTTC.